This T cell receptor (beta chain) comes out of a study of cytotoxic CD8 clonotypes in ibrutinib-treated CLL. Libraries were prepared by immunoSEQ multiplex PCR; TCRdb keeps only in-frame clonotypes and omits some of them. The table has 150,000 or so clones, roughly 80% seen once. CDR1 and CDR2 (germline): LGHNA, YNFKEQ. V was clipped by 1 base and J by 0 bases; unmatched bases: 8. The CDR3 is made up of 17 amino acids. This sequence joins TRBV4-2 and TRBJ1-1; the match to TRBD1 covers 7 bases. The source of this sequence is a human donor with chronic lymphocytic leukemia. The sample in question was PBMCs, obtained after 12 months of ibrutinib treatment. In DNA, the CDR3 is TGTGCCAGCAGCCAAGGAGGGGGGACAGAAATGAACACTGAAGCTTTCTTT. Its translation: CASSQGGGTEMNTEAFF.